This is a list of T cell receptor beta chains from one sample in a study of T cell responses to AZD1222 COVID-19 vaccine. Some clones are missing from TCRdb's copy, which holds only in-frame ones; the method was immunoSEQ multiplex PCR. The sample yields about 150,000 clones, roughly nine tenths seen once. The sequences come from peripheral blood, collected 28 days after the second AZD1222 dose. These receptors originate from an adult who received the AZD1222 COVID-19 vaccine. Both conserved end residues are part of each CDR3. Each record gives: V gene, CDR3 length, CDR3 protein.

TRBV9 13 CASNRGLNTEAFF
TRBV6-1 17 CASSDSAGGRGVSGYTF
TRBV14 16 CASSPVWGVNFYEQYF
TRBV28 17 CASSLLPGASANNEQFF
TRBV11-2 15 CASSLAWGGNSPLHF
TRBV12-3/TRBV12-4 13 CAITPSWGTEAFF
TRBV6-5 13 CASRPGARETQYF
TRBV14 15 CASSQDKGFNEKLFF
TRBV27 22 CASSPTRHSRTIGQGALNEQFF
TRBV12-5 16 CASGLVPGQGPETQYF
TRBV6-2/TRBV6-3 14 CASSYSGAAYEQYF
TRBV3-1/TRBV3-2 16 CASSHLAGGSPGKQYF
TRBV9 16 CASSAAWGQANYGYTF
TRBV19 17 CASSFGHLAGSHGEQFF
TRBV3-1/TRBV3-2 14 CASSHLRGAGEAFF
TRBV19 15 CASTAGFAVYNEQFF
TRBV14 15 CASSSHVGWADTQYF
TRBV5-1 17 CASSLGLDLRRGETQYF
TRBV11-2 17 CASSLAGSSLAKNIQYF
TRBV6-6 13 CASSKIQGEPQHF
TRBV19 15 CATRKTGPFNNEQFF
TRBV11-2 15 CASRLAGGRQETQYF
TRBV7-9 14 CASSLYDRGETQYF
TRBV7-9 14 CASSLADSRFEAFF
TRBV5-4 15 CASSLPRGNTDTQYF
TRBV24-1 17 CATSDFVASGSPGELFF
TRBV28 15 CASSSQAGGHHGYTF
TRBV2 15 CASIPRLGSTDTQYF
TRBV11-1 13 CASSLTGPTEAFF